This T cell receptor (beta chain) originates from a study of CD8+ T cells in alopecia areata. V lost 3 bases to trimming and J lost 7 bases; unmatched junction nucleotides: 12. Per germline, CDR1 SGHNT and CDR2 YYREEE (reference sequence). The CDR3 spans 15 residues. This clone showed up just a few times. Extraction and reverse transcription of RNA yielded cDNA as the sequencing template. Assay: immunoSEQ multiplex PCR; the TCRdb copy retains only in-frame clones and omits some. This table has nearly 200,000 clones, roughly 64% appearing once. Described treatment: oral pan-JAK inhibitor, 5-10 mg twice daily.

This chain connects TRBV5-4 to TRBJ2-7, with 8 bases lining up with TRBD2. This TCR derives from a human donor with alopecia areata. Here the sequenced sample was CD4+ T cells sorted from blood, taken at week 24, from a patient treated with tofacitinib. The CDR3 sequence is CASSWGAPGGREQYF. The CDR3 DNA reads TGTGCCAGCAGCTGGGGCGCGCCGGGAGGGCGAGAGCAGTACTTC.